This note documents a single T cell receptor delta chain sequence. Its target is unknown. A read error likely explains why the TCRdb protein, taken from a much larger clone, differs from this DNA's translation at residue 4; the protein shown is translated from the DNA. The entry originates in a study of γδ T cells in repeated Plasmodium falciparum infection. Overall study: Malian children with intense seasonal malaria exposure were compared with matched Australian children. Donors had four controlled P. falciparum NF54 infections over approximately 600 days.

Bulk repertoires came from Vgamma9/Vdelta2+ or Vdelta2-negative gammadelta T cells flow-sorted from PBMC. CDR1 and CDR2 from the germline V gene are TSWWSYY and QGS. The CDR3 sequence is 23 residues long. TCRdb called clones from the multiplex PCR reads again using CATT. The sample has over 55,000 delta-chain clones, about 1.5% seen once. Study outcomes and limitations: Vdelta2-negative gammadelta repertoires, largely Vdelta1+, seemingly showed infection-driven waves of new clonal selection.

The receptor was derived from a pool of human donors (malaria-infected and uninfected, not separated). The rearrangement links TRDV1 to TRDJ1; 11 bases agree with TRDD3. The sequencing input was gamma-delta T cells from blood. The CDR3 sequence is CALRELFPTRTLNWGIDTDKLIF. In DNA, the CDR3 is TGTGCTCTTAGGGAACTCTTTCCTACGAGGACCCTAAACTGGGGGATAGACACCGATAAACTCATCTTT.